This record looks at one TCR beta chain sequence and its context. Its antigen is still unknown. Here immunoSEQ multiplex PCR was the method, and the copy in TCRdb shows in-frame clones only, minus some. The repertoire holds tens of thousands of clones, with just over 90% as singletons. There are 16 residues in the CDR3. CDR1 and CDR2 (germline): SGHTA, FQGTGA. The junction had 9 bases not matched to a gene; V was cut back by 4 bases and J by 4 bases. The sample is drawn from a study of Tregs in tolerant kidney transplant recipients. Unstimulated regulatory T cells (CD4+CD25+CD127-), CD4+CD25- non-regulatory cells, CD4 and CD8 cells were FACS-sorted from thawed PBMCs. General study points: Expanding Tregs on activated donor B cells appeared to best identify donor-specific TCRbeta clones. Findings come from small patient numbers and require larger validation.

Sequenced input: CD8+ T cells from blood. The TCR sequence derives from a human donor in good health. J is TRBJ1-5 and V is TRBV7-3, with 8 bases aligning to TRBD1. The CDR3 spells CASSSQGQESNQPQHF. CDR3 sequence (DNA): TGTGCCAGCAGCTCTCAGGGACAGGAGTCGAATCAGCCCCAGCATTTT. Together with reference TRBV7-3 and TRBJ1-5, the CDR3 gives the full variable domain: GAGVSQTPSNKVTEKGKYVELRCDPISGHTALYWYRQSLGQGPEFLIYFQGTGAADDSGLPNDRFFAVRPEGSVSTLKIQRTERGDSAVYLCASSSQGQESNQPQHFGDGTRLSIL.